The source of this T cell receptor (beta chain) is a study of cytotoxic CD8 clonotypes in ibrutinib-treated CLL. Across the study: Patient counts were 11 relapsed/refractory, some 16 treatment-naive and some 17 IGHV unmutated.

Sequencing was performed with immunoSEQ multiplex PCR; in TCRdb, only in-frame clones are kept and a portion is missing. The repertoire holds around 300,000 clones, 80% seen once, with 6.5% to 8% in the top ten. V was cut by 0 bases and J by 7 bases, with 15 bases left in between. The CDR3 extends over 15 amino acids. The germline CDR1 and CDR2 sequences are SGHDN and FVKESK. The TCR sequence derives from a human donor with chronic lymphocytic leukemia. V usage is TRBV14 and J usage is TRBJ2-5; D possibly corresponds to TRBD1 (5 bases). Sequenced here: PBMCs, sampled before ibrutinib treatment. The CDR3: CASSQDLGAEVTQYF. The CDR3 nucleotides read TGTGCCAGCAGCCAAGATCTTGGGGCCGAAGTGACCCAGTACTTC.